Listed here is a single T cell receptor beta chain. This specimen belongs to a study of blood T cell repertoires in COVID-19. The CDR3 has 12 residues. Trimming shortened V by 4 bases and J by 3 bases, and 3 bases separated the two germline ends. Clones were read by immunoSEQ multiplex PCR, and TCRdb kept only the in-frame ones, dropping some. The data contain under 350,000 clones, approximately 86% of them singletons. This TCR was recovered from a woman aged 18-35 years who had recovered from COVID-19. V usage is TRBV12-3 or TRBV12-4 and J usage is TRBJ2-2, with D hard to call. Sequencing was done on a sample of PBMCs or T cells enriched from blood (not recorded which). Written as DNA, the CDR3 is TGTGCCAGCAGTTACTACACCGGGGAGCTGTTTTTT. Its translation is CASSYYTGELFF.